Presented here are 7 T cell receptor beta chains from one specimen sequenced in a study of T cells after posttransplantation cyclophosphamide. Profiled with immunoSEQ multiplex PCR; TCRdb holds only in-frame clones, not every one. The sample includes approximately 23,000 clones, 95% to 98% seen only once; the top ten take 0.1% to 0.15%. The naive gate required viable CD3+CD4+ or CD3+CD8+ cells with CCR7+CD45RA+CD45RO-CD95-CD27+CD28+ phenotype. The sample taken for sequencing was naive CD4+ T cells sorted from PBMCs. The receptors originated from a man aged 50 to 60 in good health, CMV-negative, and a related stem cell transplant donor.

The chain joins TRBV2 to TRBJ2-1; TRBD2 aligns across 11 bases. J gave up 2 bases and V 2 bases, and 5 bases lay outside the gene matches. The germline V gene has CDR1 SNHLY and CDR2 FYNNEI. The CDR3 length is 17 residues. CDR3 nucleotides: TGTGCCAGCAGTGAAATTTTAGCGGGGGGGCCCTACAATGAGCAGTTCTTC. This sequence encodes CASSEILAGGPYNEQFF.

The chain has TRBV7-2 and TRBJ2-5, with a tentative D call TRBD2 (7 bases). V was trimmed by 5 bases and J by 4 bases, leaving 14 bases between them. The germline gives CDR1 SGHTA, CDR2 FQGNSA. The CDR3 contains 14 residues. DNA for the CDR3: TGTGCCAGCAGCGCCACGGGGGGCTCAGAGACCCAGTACTTC. Residues: CASSATGGSETQYF.

Written as DNA, the CDR3 is TGCGCCAGCAGCTTGGGGACAGTCGGGGAGACCCAGTACTTC. Translation gives CASSLGTVGETQYF. The genes are TRBV5-1 and TRBJ2-5; TRBD1 might be the D (6 bases). Germline CDR1 SGHRS, CDR2 YFSETQ. V gave up 0 bases and J gave up 5 bases, with 11 bases separating them. The CDR3 contains 14 residues.

This chain uses TRBV19 with TRBJ2-1; 12 bases fit TRBD2. V shed 0 bases, J shed 4 bases, and the junction held 10 bases outside the gene matches. This CDR3 has 19 amino acids. CDR1 LNHDA and CDR2 SQIVND come from the germline V gene (reference sequence). The CDR3 bases are TGTGCCAGTAGTATAGATCCCCTAGCGGGGGGGCTAAGTTACAATGAGCAGTTCTTC. This codes for CASSIDPLAGGLSYNEQFF.

This chain links TRBV11-2 with TRBJ1-5, with D maybe TRBD1 (5 bases). From germline, CDR1 is SGHAT and CDR2 FQNNGV. CDR3 length equals 13 residues. V was pared by 5 bases and J by 7 bases, with 12 bases between. The CDR3 nucleotides are TGTGCCAGCAGCCGGTCGGCAGGGCAGCCCCAGCATTTT. The encoded protein is CASSRSAGQPQHF.

For the CDR3, the DNA is TGTGCCATCAGTAAAGACAGGGGCGAACCTAACTATGGCTACACCTTC. The encoded protein is CAISKDRGEPNYGYTF. The chain employs TRBV10-3 and TRBJ1-2, with TRBD1 matching 8 bases. The CDR3 is made up of 16 amino acids. V shed 5 bases and J 0 bases; nucleotides not matched to a gene: 8. Germline values: CDR1 ENHRY, CDR2 SYGVKD.

The rearrangement links TRBV2 to TRBJ2-1; tentative D call: TRBD1 (6 bases). The CDR3 sequence is 13 residues long. Germline V gene sequence: CDR1 SNHLY, CDR2 FYNNEI. The ends were cut back, 5 bases at V and 7 bases at J, with 12 bases in the middle. As DNA, the CDR3 is TGTGCCAGCAGTATCACACAGGGTAATGAGCAGTTCTTC. It specifies CASSITQGNEQFF.